These 30 T cell receptor beta chains were all obtained from the same sample, sequenced in a study of radiotherapy plus CTLA-4 blockade in lung cancer. Using immunoSEQ multiplex PCR, the repertoire was profiled, and TCRdb retains in-frame clones only, with some absent. This repertoire shows about 73,000 clones, about nine tenths found once; its top ten account for 35% to 45%. Sequencing was performed on peripheral blood, taken from a patient treated with radiotherapy plus ipilimumab. The source of these receptors is a human donor with non-small cell lung cancer that progressed on radiotherapy plus ipilimumab.

The V and J genes are TRBV7-2 and TRBJ1-1; 8 bases are shared with TRBD1. CDR3 length equals 14 residues. J lost 6 bases, V lost 5 bases, and 8 bases had no gene match. The germline V gene has CDR1 SGHTA and CDR2 FQGNSA. The CDR3 bases are TGTGCCAGCAGCGAAATCAGGGGGCGGGCTGAAGCTTTCTTT. Translation gives CASSEIRGRAEAFF.

The rearrangement joins TRBV5-4 to TRBJ1-1, with 10 bases lining up with TRBD1. The CDR3 spans 15 residues. Germline CDR1 reads SGHNT; CDR2 reads YYREEE (reference sequence). V lost 2 bases to trimming and J lost 4 bases; unmatched junction nucleotides: 5. CDR3 coding DNA: TGTGCCAGCAGCTTTAGACAGGGGGCGCGCACTGAAGCTTTCTTT. As protein: CASSFRQGARTEAFF.

The V call is TRBV30, the J call TRBJ1-3; the D gene is possibly TRBD1 (6 bases). V was trimmed by 2 bases and J by 0 bases, leaving 11 bases between them. Per germline, CDR1 GTSNPN and CDR2 SVGIG (reference sequence). This CDR3 has 15 residues. CDR3 coding DNA: TGTGCCTGGAGTAAACTAGGGGGCTCTGGAAACACCATATATTTT. Its translation is CAWSKLGGSGNTIYF.

The chain has TRBV7-8 and TRBJ1-3; D remains unclear. From germline, CDR1 is SGHVS and CDR2 FQNEAQ. The CDR3 has 16 residues. The germline V and J ends were trimmed by 2 bases and 0 bases, with 11 bases remaining between them. The CDR3 region has the DNA TGTGCCAGCAGCTTATCGGGCAGGAACTCTGGAAACACCATATATTTT. Its translation is CASSLSGRNSGNTIYF. Looking up the rest from reference TRBV7-8 and TRBJ1-3 gives the full variable domain: GAGVSQSPRYKVAKRGQDVALRCDPISGHVSLFWYQQALGQGPEFLTYFQNEAQLDKSGLPSDRFFAERPEGSVSTLKIQRTQQEDSAVYLCASSLSGRNSGNTIYFGEGSWLTVV.

In nucleotides, the CDR3 is TGCGCCAGCAGCCCGGACTACCCCACAGATACGCAGTATTTT. This encodes CASSPDYPTDTQYF. J is TRBJ2-3 and V is TRBV5-1; perhaps TRBD2 as D (6 bases). Germline values: CDR1 SGHRS, CDR2 YFSETQ. The V and J ends lost 4 bases and 2 bases respectively, with 11 bases between them. CDR3 length: 14 residues.

A single count supports this clone. The genes are TRBV30 and TRBJ2-5; D is perhaps TRBD1 or TRBD2 (5 bases each). CDR1 and CDR2 from the germline V gene are GTSNPN and SVGIG (reference sequence). The V and J ends lost 7 bases and 3 bases respectively, with 12 bases between them. The CDR3 runs 12 residues. The CDR3 sequence is CAYGATEETQYF. CDR3 sequence (DNA): TGTGCCTACGGGGCGACGGAAGAGACCCAGTACTTC.

This chain connects TRBV5-1 to TRBJ1-1; a weak D match, TRBD1 (5 bases). Trimming left V 4 bases short and J 0 bases short, with 13 bases between. This CDR3 contains 15 residues. Per germline, CDR1 SGHRS and CDR2 YFSETQ. The CDR3 nucleotides are TGCGCCAGCAGCCCGGCCGGGGGGATGAACACTGAAGCTTTCTTT. Translating gives CASSPAGGMNTEAFF.

To note about this clone: Compared with germline, one end of the junction differs, possibly owing to a read error. CDR3 loop: CASGLVAGSNTEAFF. Here the CDR3 DNA reads TGCGCCAGCGGCTTGGTAGCAGGCTCGAACACTGAAGCTTTCTTT. The J gene is TRBJ1-1, the V gene TRBV5-1; no clear D gene. In germline, CDR1 is SGHRS, CDR2 YFSETQ. The CDR3 spans 15 residues.

The chain carries TRBV6-6 and TRBJ2-7, with a tentative D call TRBD2 (5 bases). Germline V CDR1 and CDR2: MNHNY, SVGAGI (reference sequence). The CDR3 contains 14 residues. V shed 7 bases and J shed 6 bases, with 19 bases lying between them. CDR3 in amino acids: CASIFSVEGGEQYF. In nucleotides, the CDR3 is TGTGCCAGCATTTTTTCTGTTGAGGGCGGCGAGCAGTACTTC.

The rearrangement uses TRBV5-1 and TRBJ1-1; no reliable D call. The ends were cut back, 1 base at V and 4 bases at J, with 5 bases in the middle. CDR3 length equals 12 residues. The germline CDR1 and CDR2 sequences are SGHRS and YFSETQ. Here the CDR3 DNA reads TGCGCCAGCAGCTTGCCTTCCACTGAAGCTTTCTTT. Its protein product is CASSLPSTEAFF.

The CDR3 DNA sequence: TGTGCCAGCAGCTTAACTAGCGGCAACCGGGTGGTGTATGAGCAGTTCTTC. Translating gives CASSLTSGNRVVYEQFF. The chain employs TRBV7-9 and TRBJ2-1; 8 nucleotides match TRBD2. The CDR3 sequence is 17 residues long. The V gene's germline CDR1 is SEHNR and CDR2 FQNEAQ (reference sequence). The ends lost 2 bases at V and 8 bases at J; junction bases unmatched: 14.

V gene TRBV7-2 combines with J gene TRBJ2-1; D might be TRBD2 (7 bases). CDR1 and CDR2 (germline): SGHTA, FQGNSA. Trimming shortened V by 4 bases and J by 7 bases, and 14 bases separated the two germline ends. There are 14 residues in the CDR3. This chain's CDR3 is CASSSGRGQNEQFF. CDR3 nucleotide sequence: TGTGCCAGCAGCTCGGGGAGGGGACAAAATGAGCAGTTCTTC.

Comment on this clone: The junction differs from germline at one of its ends, possibly a read error. This chain joins TRBV20-1 and TRBJ1-1; no reliable D call. The germline V gene has CDR1 DFQATT and CDR2 SNEGSKA (reference sequence). The CDR3 covers 10 residues. The CDR3 DNA follows: TGCAGTGTGGGGAGCACTGAAGCTTCCTTT. Protein: CSVGSTEASF.

This chain links TRBV7-2 with TRBJ1-1, with a possible D match to TRBD1 (5 bases). The CDR3 spans 14 residues. Germline CDR1 reads SGHTA; CDR2 reads FQGNSA. Trimming stripped 1 base from V and 1 base from J, with 7 bases between. CDR3 nucleotides: TGTGCCAGCAGCTTAGTAACAGGGAACACTGAAGCTTTCTTT. As protein: CASSLVTGNTEAFF.

The chain couples TRBV10-3 to TRBJ2-3; 7 positions match TRBD2. Losses at the gene ends were 4 bases for V and 1 base for J; bases not matched to a gene: 2. Germline V CDR1 and CDR2: ENHRY, SYGVKD. The CDR3 length is 14 residues. The CDR3 coding sequence is TGTGCCATCAGTGGACTAGCAGGCACAGATACGCAGTATTTT. Translation: CAISGLAGTDTQYF.

J is TRBJ1-2 and V is TRBV9; TRBD1 is a possible D gene (5 bases). Deletions cut 0 bases from V and 7 bases from J, with 13 bases between. Germline V CDR1 and CDR2: SGDLS, YYNGEE. The CDR3 is 14 amino acids. CDR3 sequence reads: CASSVGVEGSGYTF. The CDR3 nucleotides read TGTGCCAGCAGCGTAGGGGTCGAGGGGTCTGGCTACACCTTC.

The chain carries TRBV28 and TRBJ2-7; the D gene could be TRBD1 or TRBD2 (5 bases each). Trimming left V 2 bases short and J 2 bases short, with 16 bases between. Germline lookup yields CDR1 MDHEN and CDR2 SYDVKM. The CDR3 extends over 16 amino acids. The CDR3 region has the DNA TGTGCCAGCAGTTTAAGGGGACCAAGCGGACCCTACGAGCAGTACGTC. Its protein product is CASSLRGPSGPYEQYV.

This chain joins TRBV28 and TRBJ2-6, with D perhaps TRBD1 (5 bases). This CDR3 spans 15 amino acids. Trimming pared 3 bases from V and 2 bases from J, leaving 8 bases between. Germline CDR1 and CDR2: MDHEN and SYDVKM. The CDR3: CASSFPGTGANVLTF. The CDR3 nucleotides read TGTGCCAGCAGTTTCCCAGGGACTGGGGCCAACGTCCTGACTTTC.

The gene calls are TRBV6-1 and TRBJ2-1; 13 bases are a match to TRBD2. V shed 3 bases, J shed 7 bases, and the junction held 9 bases outside the gene matches. Germline-derived CDR1 and CDR2 are MNHNS and SASEGT. The CDR3 length is 17 residues. DNA for the CDR3: TGTGCCAGCAGTGATTTTGGGACTAGCGGGAATTTTAATGAGCAGTTCTTC. Protein: CASSDFGTSGNFNEQFF.

The V gene is TRBV7-9, the J gene TRBJ1-2; D may be TRBD1 (5 bases). The CDR3 has 13 residues. Germline V lookup: CDR1 SEHNR, CDR2 FQNEAQ (reference sequence). V dropped 4 bases and J dropped 7 bases, with 13 bases sitting between them. CDR3 region: CASSSQGHGGYTF. CDR3 DNA: TGTGCCAGCAGCTCTCAGGGTCATGGTGGCTACACCTTC.

The gene calls are TRBV7-9 and TRBJ2-7; 7 bases fit TRBD2. Looked up from germline, CDR1 is SEHNR and CDR2 is FQNEAQ (reference sequence). V shed 1 base, J shed 3 bases, and the junction held 9 bases outside the gene matches. The CDR3 consists of 16 residues. The CDR3 region has the DNA TGTGCCAGCAGCTTAGGAACAGCGGGAAGTTTCTACGAGCAGTACTTC. Amino acids: CASSLGTAGSFYEQYF. Full variable domain (outside the CDR3, taken from reference TRBV7-9 and TRBJ2-7): DTGVSQNPRHKITKRGQNVTFRCDPISEHNRLYWYRQTLGQGPEFLTYFQNEAQLEKSRLLSDRFSAERPKGSFSTLEIQRTEQGDSAMYLCASSLGTAGSFYEQYFGPGTRLTVT.

V and J are TRBV2 and TRBJ1-4, with no clear D. Trimming stripped 3 bases from V and 3 bases from J, with 8 bases between. Germline CDR1 reads SNHLY; CDR2 reads FYNNEI. This CDR3 is built from 14 residues. CDR3 in amino acids: CASSDTVPNEKLFF. The CDR3 bases are TGTGCCAGCAGTGACACAGTCCCTAATGAAAAACTGTTTTTT. The whole variable domain, remainder taken from reference TRBV2 and TRBJ1-4, is EPEVTQTPSHQVTQMGQEVILRCVPISNHLYFYWYRQILGQKVEFLVSFYNNEISEKSEIFDDQFSVERPDGSNFTLKIRSTKLEDSAMYFCASSDTVPNEKLFFGSGTQLSVL.

The chain has TRBV7-9 and TRBJ1-2, with a tentative D call TRBD1 (6 bases). Trimming removed 5 bases from V and 8 bases from J, with 12 bases in between. Germline assignment: CDR1 SEHNR and CDR2 FQNEAQ (reference sequence). The CDR3 is 12 residues long. The CDR3, as DNA: TGTGCCAGCAGCCGGACAGATGGGGGCTACACCTTC. Translated: CASSRTDGGYTF.

This clone was detected a few times. The chain couples TRBV7-2 to TRBJ2-2; 8 bases fit TRBD2. From germline, CDR1 is SGHTA and CDR2 FQGNSA. The CDR3 is 16 residues long. V shed 6 bases and J 6 bases; nucleotides not matched to a gene: 12. The CDR3 loop reads CASSPPGLVFSGELFF. In nucleotides, the CDR3 is TGTGCCAGCAGTCCTCCGGGACTAGTATTCTCCGGGGAGCTGTTTTTT.

This chain joins TRBV30 and TRBJ2-2; no definite D call. CDR1 and CDR2 from the germline V gene are GTSNPN and SVGIG (reference sequence). The CDR3 extends over 16 amino acids. The V end was cut by 1 base, the J end by 6 bases, with 18 bases between. The CDR3, as DNA: TGTGCCTGGAGTGACTCGCCAGGTCAATTCGCCGGGGAGCTGTTTTTT. Translated, it gives CAWSDSPGQFAGELFF.

This chain uses TRBV13 with TRBJ2-7; 9 bases map to TRBD2. Germline CDR1 PRHDT, CDR2 FYEKMQ (reference sequence). This CDR3 contains 17 residues. V shed 0 bases and J 5 bases; nucleotides not matched to a gene: 11. CDR3 protein: CASSLGPTAGGPNEQYV. Written as DNA, the CDR3 is TGTGCCAGCAGCTTAGGCCCGACGGCGGGAGGGCCAAACGAGCAGTACGTC.

This clone was counted only a few times. The rearrangement links TRBV19 to TRBJ1-1; D remains unclear. The CDR3 contains 15 residues. V was trimmed by 1 base and J by 1 base, leaving 10 bases between them. Germline CDR1 is LNHDA and CDR2 is SQIVND (reference sequence). The CDR3 region is CASSIGRWANTEAFF. Here the CDR3 DNA reads TGTGCCAGTAGTATAGGCCGCTGGGCGAACACTGAAGCTTTCTTT.

This chain uses TRBV6-5 with TRBJ1-2; unclear D gene. The CDR3 length is 12 residues. The germline V gene encodes CDR1 MNHEY and CDR2 SVGAGI. The ends were cut back, 5 bases at V and 8 bases at J, with 12 bases in the middle. The CDR3 loop is CASSPGKRGYTF. The CDR3 bases are TGTGCCAGCAGTCCGGGGAAACGAGGCTACACCTTC.

The rearrangement joins TRBV7-2 to TRBJ2-3; D remains unclear. This CDR3 region has 13 residues. V gave up 3 bases and J gave up 3 bases, with 7 bases separating them. Germline V gives CDR1 SGHTA, CDR2 FQGNSA. The CDR3 region has the DNA TGTGCCAGCAGCTTTCTAGTTACAGATACGCAGTATTTT. Protein: CASSFLVTDTQYF. Supplemented by reference TRBV7-2 and TRBJ2-3, the full variable domain reads GAGVSQSPSNKVTEKGKDVELRCDPISGHTALYWYRQSLGQGLEFLIYFQGNSAPDKSGLPSDRFSAERTGGSVSTLTIQRTQQEDSAVYLCASSFLVTDTQYFGPGTRLTVL.

J is TRBJ2-2 and V is TRBV6-4; 8 bases map to TRBD2. With 4 bases clipped from V and 3 bases from J, the junction kept 7 bases outside the gene matches. Germline values: CDR1 MRHNA, CDR2 SNTAGT. The CDR3 is 16 residues long. CDR3 nucleotide sequence: TGTGCCAGCAGTGCCCTCGGGACTAGACACACCGGGGAGCTGTTTTTT. As protein: CASSALGTRHTGELFF.